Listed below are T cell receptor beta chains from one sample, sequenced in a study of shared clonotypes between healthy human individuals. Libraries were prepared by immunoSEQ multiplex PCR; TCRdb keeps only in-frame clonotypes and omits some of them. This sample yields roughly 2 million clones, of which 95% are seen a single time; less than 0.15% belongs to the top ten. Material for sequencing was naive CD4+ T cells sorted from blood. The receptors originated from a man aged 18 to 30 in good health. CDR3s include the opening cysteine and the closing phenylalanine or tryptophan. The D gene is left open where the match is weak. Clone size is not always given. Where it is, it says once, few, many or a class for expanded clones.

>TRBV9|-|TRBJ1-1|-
CASSVGQGPQAFF
TGTGCCAGCAGCGTAGGGCAGGGGCCGCAAGCTTTCTTT
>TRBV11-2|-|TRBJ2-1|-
CASTIGHEQFF
TGTGCCAGCACCATTGGCCATGAGCAGTTCTTC
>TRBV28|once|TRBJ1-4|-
CASSSTSDSNLPLVAEKLFF
TGTGCCAGCAGTTCGACCTCGGACTCCAACCTTCCACTGGTGGCTGAAAAACTGTTTTTT
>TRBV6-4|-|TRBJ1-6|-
CASSEVRGSPLHF
TGTGCCAGCAGTGAGGTTAGGGGGTCACCCCTCCACTTT
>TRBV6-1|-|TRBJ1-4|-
CASRKGGINEKLFF
TGTGCCAGCAGGAAGGGGGGCATTAATGAAAAACTGTTTTTT
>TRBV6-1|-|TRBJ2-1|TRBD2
CASSTGLAEQFF
TGTGCCAGCAGTACGGGACTAGCGGAGCAGTTCTTC
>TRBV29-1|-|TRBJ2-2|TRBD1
CSVVGTENTGELFF
TGCAGCGTGGTAGGGACAGAGAACACCGGGGAGCTGTTTTTT
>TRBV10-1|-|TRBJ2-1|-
CASSDGVEQFF
TGCGCCAGCAGTGATGGGGTTGAGCAGTTCTTC
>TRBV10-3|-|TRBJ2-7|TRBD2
CAISSGLAPHFYEQYF
TGTGCCATCAGCTCGGGACTAGCTCCCCATTTCTACGAGCAGTACTTC
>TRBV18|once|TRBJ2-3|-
CATQLSGERTDTQYF
TGTGCCACCCAGCTATCGGGGGAAAGGACAGATACGCAGTATTTT
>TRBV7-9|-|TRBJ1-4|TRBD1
CASSPTGAPRINEKLFF
TGTGCCAGCAGCCCGACAGGGGCCCCGAGGATTAATGAAAAACTGTTTTTT
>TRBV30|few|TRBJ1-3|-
CACHLSGNTIYF
TGTGCCTGTCACCTCTCTGGAAACACCATATATTTT
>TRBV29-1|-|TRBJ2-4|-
CSGKDSAKNIQYF
TGCAGCGGCAAGGACTCTGCTAAAAACATTCAGTACTTC
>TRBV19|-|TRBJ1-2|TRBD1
CASSMGQGRYGYTF
TGTGCCAGTAGTATGGGACAGGGGCGGTATGGCTACACCTTC
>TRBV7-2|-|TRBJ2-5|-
CASSLSGTHQETQYF
TGTGCCAGCAGCTTGTCCGGGACCCACCAAGAGACCCAGTACTTC
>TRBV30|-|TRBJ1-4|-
CAWRPGQHSNEKLFF
TGTGCCTGGAGACCAGGACAGCATTCTAATGAAAAACTGTTTTTT